What follows is one T cell receptor (beta chain) and its context. Its antigen is undetermined. This sample is part of a study of Graves' ophthalmopathy and Graves' hyperthyroidism. Study overall: Pretreatment peripheral blood was obtained at initial diagnosis. Study-wide results and limits: A classifier, a 13-signature model, separated ophthalmopathy from stable hyperthyroidism with 87.88% sensitivity and approximately 81% specificity. In predicting ophthalmopathy progression, the model reached over 55% sensitivity and around 72% specificity.

Amplification from RNA transcripts yielded the TCR beta CDR3 regions. First-round RT-PCR used HTBI primers; second-round multiplex PCR followed. TCRdb recomputed calls from the multiplex PCR reads with MiXCR, one row per CDR3 protein. The sample gives some 250,000 distinct CDR3 sequences, around 45% of which show up once; roughly half is in the top ten. V lost 0 bases to trimming and J lost 6 bases, with 11 bases between them. The CDR3 extends over 13 amino acids. The germline V gene encodes CDR1 DFQATT and CDR2 SNEGSKA (reference sequence). This sequence was found in an adult man with Graves' ophthalmopathy. Sequencing was done on a sample of peripheral blood. The V and J genes are TRBV20-1 and TRBJ1-2; possibly TRBD1 for D (6 bases). CDR3 sequence (DNA): TGCAGTGCTAGAGAATGGGGGGGCGATGGCTACACCTTC. Translated, it gives CSAREWGGDGYTF.